The following is a T cell receptor beta chain sequence with its context. This sample stems from a study of CD8 T cells in Susac syndrome. J lost 2 bases, V lost 3 bases, and 7 bases had no gene match. The CDR3 covers 16 residues. In germline, CDR1 is SGDLS, CDR2 YYNGEE. An amount of RNA that ranged from roughly 0.5 to 1 ug was reverse transcribed with random hexamers. A single record per CDR3 protein comes from TCRdb applying MiXCR to the immunoSEQ multiplex PCR reads. The sample comprises roughly 190,000 distinct CDR3 sequences, almost 96% of which are singletons, and roughly 0.098% rests with the top ten.

Sequencing was done on a sample of CD4+ T cells from PBMCs. The chain uses TRBV9 and TRBJ2-7; TRBD2 matches at 11 bases. The source is a human donor with Susac syndrome. Written as DNA, the CDR3 is TGTGCCAGCAGCGCTCTCCCGGGACTAGCGGCCTACGAGCAGTACTTC. Translation: CASSALPGLAAYEQYF.